One sample yielded the 23 T cell receptor beta chains listed below, sequenced in a study of shared clonotypes between healthy human individuals. CD45RO-negative, CCR7-selected cells formed the naive CD8 fraction, which excluded terminally differentiated effector memory CD45RA+ cells. The assay was immunoSEQ multiplex PCR, and TCRdb's table has in-frame clones only and misses some. In the table there are about 680,000 clones, under 95% of which are singletons. Sequencing was performed on naive CD8+ T cells sorted from blood. The receptor source for this set is a young man in good health.

V gene TRBV9 combines with J gene TRBJ2-7, with D tentatively TRBD2 (5 bases). Trimming shortened V by 3 bases and J by 4 bases, and 14 bases separated the two germline ends. CDR1 and CDR2 from the germline V gene are SGDLS and YYNGEE. The length of the CDR3 is 14 residues. The DNA for the CDR3 is TGTGCCAGCAGCGAACACGGCTCGGGGTACGAGCAGTACTTC. Translating it yields CASSEHGSGYEQYF.

The chain recombines TRBV28 with TRBJ2-1; tentative D call: TRBD2 (6 bases). V lost 3 bases and J lost 10, with 16 bases in between. There are 14 residues in the CDR3. Germline lookup yields CDR1 MDHEN and CDR2 SYDVKM. CDR3 in DNA: TGTGCCAGCAGTTTGAGGGACTTACGGTACGAGCAGTTCTTC. Translation gives CASSLRDLRYEQFF.

The V gene is TRBV5-1, the J gene TRBJ2-5, with TRBD2 matching 9 bases. Germline CDR1 SGHRS, CDR2 YFSETQ. Trimming at V came to 5 bases and at J to 0 bases, leaving 8 bases not matched to a gene. This CDR3 is built from 16 residues. CDR3 nucleotides: TGCGCCAGCAGTGGGGTAGCGGGAGTGTACCAAGAGACCCAGTACTTC. It translates to CASSGVAGVYQETQYF.

J is TRBJ2-4 and V is TRBV6-5; a possible D gene is TRBD2 (5 bases). There are 15 residues in the CDR3. The germline V and J ends were trimmed by 2 bases and 5 bases, with 13 bases remaining between them. The germline V gene encodes CDR1 MNHEY and CDR2 SVGAGI. The CDR3 DNA follows: TGTGCCAGCAGTTACGAAGTGGGAGAAGAAAACATTCAGTACTTC. Translation: CASSYEVGEENIQYF.

This sequence joins TRBV28 and TRBJ2-5; the D is unclear. The CDR3 consists of 17 residues. V lost 2 bases and J 0 bases, leaving 16 bases between the germline ends. Germline V lookup: CDR1 MDHEN, CDR2 SYDVKM. The CDR3, as DNA: TGTGCCAGCAGTTTAGTATTTCCTGACAACCACCAAGAGACCCAGTACTTC. It translates to CASSLVFPDNHQETQYF.

This sequence joins TRBV27 and TRBJ2-1, with 12 bases lining up with TRBD2. The ends lost 1 base at V and 2 bases at J; junction bases unmatched: 3. Germline CDR1 reads MNHEY; CDR2 reads SMNVEV (reference sequence). The CDR3 totals 17 residues. CDR3: CASSLWWTSGTYNEQFF. The CDR3 region has the DNA TGTGCCAGCAGTTTATGGTGGACTAGCGGGACCTACAATGAGCAGTTCTTC.

The rearrangement joins TRBV28 to TRBJ1-5; D perhaps matches TRBD1 (6 bases). CDR1 is MDHEN and CDR2 is SYDVKM in the germline V gene. V lost 4 bases and J 3 bases, leaving 13 bases between the germline ends. This CDR3 has 15 residues. The CDR3 sequence: CASSSPGQNNQPQHF. The CDR3 DNA sequence: TGTGCCAGCAGTTCCCCAGGACAGAACAATCAGCCCCAGCATTTT.

The J gene is TRBJ2-7, the V gene TRBV27; 9 bases are shared with TRBD1. Trimming at V came to 2 bases and at J to 3 bases, leaving 11 bases not matched to a gene. The CDR3 runs 17 residues. Germline CDR1 reads MNHEY; CDR2 reads SMNVEV (reference sequence). CDR3 in DNA: TGTGCCAGCAGTTTACTTAACACAGGGGGCGTAATCTACGAGCAGTACTTC. Translating it yields CASSLLNTGGVIYEQYF.

A single count supports this clone. The chain combines TRBV9 with TRBJ1-2; D gene uncertain. This CDR3 contains 15 residues. Germline assignment: CDR1 SGDLS and CDR2 YYNGEE. The V end lost 4 bases, the J end lost 2 bases, and 15 bases lay between the germline ends. CDR3 in DNA: TGTGCCAGCAGCCCACTCATAGCGATGAACTATGGCTACACCTTC. This encodes CASSPLIAMNYGYTF.

About this clone: Its ends do not fully match the called genes, so a read error is possible. The chain has TRBV20-1 and TRBJ2-1; no clear D. The CDR3 length is 11 residues. The germline V gene has CDR1 DFQATT and CDR2 SNEGSKA (reference sequence). CDR3 bases: TGCAGCGCTAGGGCCGGTCGTGAGCAGTTCTTC. The encoded protein is CSARAGREQFF.

This rearrangement joins TRBV6-1 to TRBJ2-1; possibly TRBD2 for D (5 bases). CDR1 and CDR2 (germline): MNHNS, SASEGT. This CDR3 has 15 residues. Trimming shortened V by 1 base and J by 1 base, and 8 bases separated the two germline ends. In nucleotides, the CDR3 is TGTGCCAGCAGTGAAGGGACTTTATCCTACAATGAGCAGTTCTTC. Translation: CASSEGTLSYNEQFF.

The chain employs TRBV5-4 and TRBJ1-4; the D is unclear. The CDR3 is 15 amino acids. Germline V gene data show CDR1 as SGHNT and CDR2 as YYREEE (reference sequence). Trimming cost V 0 bases and J 5 bases, with 11 bases left between them. The CDR3 sequence is CASSLAIEGNEKLFF. The DNA for the CDR3 is TGTGCCAGCAGCTTGGCCATAGAGGGCAATGAAAAACTGTTTTTT.

This chain joins TRBV14 and TRBJ2-7; 11 bases align to TRBD2. This CDR3 comprises 16 residues. Looked up from germline, CDR1 is SGHDN and CDR2 is FVKESK. After removal of 4 bases from V and 7 bases from J, the junction contained 12 bases not matched to a gene. The CDR3 coding sequence is TGTGCCAGCAGCCCGCGGGAGGGACTAGCGGCGCGGGAGCAGTACTTC. Its protein is CASSPREGLAAREQYF.

This clone showed up just a few times. The V call is TRBV4-3, the J call TRBJ1-2; D ambiguous. The CDR3 totals 14 residues. V was clipped by 1 base and J by 6 bases, with 12 bases between them. Germline V gene data show CDR1 as LGHNA and CDR2 as YSLEER. CDR3 in amino acids: CASSQVMEGNGYTF. The CDR3 bases are TGCGCCAGCAGCCAAGTTATGGAAGGCAATGGCTACACCTTC.

The V gene is TRBV2, the J gene TRBJ1-1; maybe TRBD1 (6 bases). The CDR3 spans 15 residues. The ends were cut back, 9 bases at V and 0 bases at J, with 17 bases in the middle. Germline CDR1 is SNHLY and CDR2 is FYNNEI. The CDR3: CARRGGIRVNTEAFF. The CDR3 DNA reads as TGTGCCAGAAGAGGGGGGATACGAGTGAACACTGAAGCTTTCTTT.

The genes are TRBV4-1 and TRBJ1-6; D is unresolved. The CDR3 totals 13 residues. V was trimmed by 3 bases and J by 7 bases, leaving 7 bases between them. The germline CDR1 and CDR2 sequences are MGHRA and YSYEKL. The CDR3 DNA sequence: TGCGCCAGCAGCCAGGGTGCAAATTCACCCCTCCACTTT. Translating gives CASSQGANSPLHF.

CDR3 sequence reads: CASRTLEAGYNEQFF. The CDR3 DNA follows: TGTGCCAGCAGGACGTTGGAGGCCGGATACAATGAGCAGTTCTTC. The V gene is TRBV13, the J gene TRBJ2-1; D is perhaps TRBD2 (5 bases). In germline, CDR1 is PRHDT, CDR2 FYEKMQ (reference sequence). The V end lost 6 bases, the J end lost 4 bases, and 16 bases lay between the germline ends. CDR3 size: 15 residues. The variable domain in full, with the rest retrieved from reference TRBV13 and TRBJ2-1, is AAGVIQSPRHLIKEKRETATLKCYPIPRHDTVYWYQQGPGQDPQFLISFYEKMQSDKGSIPDRFSAQQFSDYHSELNMSSLELGDSALYFCASRTLEAGYNEQFFGPGTRLTVL.

The chain uses TRBV29-1 and TRBJ1-2, with D tentatively TRBD1 (6 bases). V lost 6 bases and J 2 bases, leaving 16 bases between the germline ends. The CDR3 contains 14 residues. Per germline, CDR1 SQVTM and CDR2 ANQGSEA. CDR3 loop: CSVPGQSRNYGYTF. The CDR3 region has the DNA TGCAGCGTACCCGGACAGTCCCGGAACTATGGCTACACCTTC. The entire variable domain, with the rest obtained from reference TRBV29-1 and TRBJ1-2, is as follows: SAVISQKPSRDICQRGTSLTIQCQVDSQVTMMFWYRQQPGQSLTLIATANQGSEATYESGFVIDKFPISRPNLTFSTLTVSNMSPEDSSIYLCSVPGQSRNYGYTFGSGTRLTVV.

The chain uses TRBV11-2 and TRBJ2-3; no reliable D call. The germline CDR1 and CDR2 sequences are SGHAT and FQNNGV. This CDR3 comprises 13 residues. V was shortened by 1 base and J by 9 bases, with 11 bases between the two germline ends. The CDR3 here is CASSLVGIHTQYF. Written as DNA, the CDR3 is TGTGCCAGCAGCTTAGTGGGAATCCACACGCAGTATTTT.

CDR3 sequence reads: CASSGENTGELFF. Here the CDR3 DNA reads TGTGCCAGCAGCGGCGAGAACACCGGGGAGCTGTTTTTT. The chain combines TRBV9 with TRBJ2-2; D gene uncertain. The CDR3 spans 13 residues. Germline CDR1 is SGDLS and CDR2 is YYNGEE. The V end lost 3 bases, the J end lost 1 base, and 4 bases lay between the germline ends.

CDR3 in DNA: TGTGCCAGCAGCTGGGGCGGGAGTAGTTACGAGCAGTACTTC. Translated, it gives CASSWGGSSYEQYF. The J gene is TRBJ2-7, the V gene TRBV5-6; 7 nucleotides line up with TRBD2. The CDR3 runs to 14 residues. V gave up 3 bases and J gave up 4 bases; unmatched junction bases: 7. Germline V CDR1 and CDR2: SGHDT, YYEEEE.

The rearrangement joins TRBV2 to TRBJ1-5; 7 bases match TRBD1. Losses at the gene ends were 6 bases for V and 4 bases for J; bases not matched to a gene: 9. CDR1 and CDR2 from the germline V gene are SNHLY and FYNNEI. The CDR3 consists of 15 residues. The DNA for the CDR3 is TGTGCCAGCAGCAGGGACAGAAAAATTAATCAGCCCCAGCATTTT. Translated, it gives CASSRDRKINQPQHF.

The rearrangement links TRBV7-2 to TRBJ2-3, with D perhaps given as TRBD1 or TRBD2 (6 bases each). Trimming removed 6 bases at V and 5 bases at J, with 18 bases between. This CDR3 comprises 15 residues. The germline V gene encodes CDR1 SGHTA and CDR2 FQGNSA. CDR3 amino acids: CASRGGRTSVDTQYF. DNA of the CDR3: TGTGCCAGCAGAGGGGGGAGAACGTCTGTAGATACGCAGTATTTT.